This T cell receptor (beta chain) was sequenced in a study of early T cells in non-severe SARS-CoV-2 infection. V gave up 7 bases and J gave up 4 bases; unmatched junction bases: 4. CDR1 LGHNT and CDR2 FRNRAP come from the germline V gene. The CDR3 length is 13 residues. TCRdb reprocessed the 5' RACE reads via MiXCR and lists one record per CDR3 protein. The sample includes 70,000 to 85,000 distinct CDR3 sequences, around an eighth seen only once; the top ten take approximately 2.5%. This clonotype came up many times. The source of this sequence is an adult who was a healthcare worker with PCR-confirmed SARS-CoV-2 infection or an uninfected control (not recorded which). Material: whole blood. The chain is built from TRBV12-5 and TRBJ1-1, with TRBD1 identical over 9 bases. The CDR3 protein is CASVGQGSTEAFF. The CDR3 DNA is TGTGCTAGTGTTGGACAGGGGAGCACTGAAGCTTTCTTT.